This T cell receptor (beta chain) was found in a study of blood T cell repertoires in COVID-19 (TCRdb year 2020). With respect to the entire study: Collaborator samples came from the United States, Italy and Spain and covered acute and convalescent phases of COVID-19. Subjects who had been exposed to COVID-19, were actively infected with it, or had recovered from it provided the deeply sampled blood TCRbeta repertoires that made up the dataset. A de-identified subject ID, COVID-19 status, age in years and sex were almost always included in the sample metadata. The samples were drawn from the first 160 participants of the ongoing ImmuneRACE study and from some 1,300 subjects provided by 6 global collaborators. Where HLA class I and class II types were available, the types were taken from metadata supplied by the sample provider, not from assay-based typing. The material from the prospective study consisted of cDNA or gDNA derived from T cells, B-cell-depleted T cells, or PBMCs. A freely available public database, intended as a resource for researchers studying the immune response to SARS-CoV-2, is where the repertoires were released.

Unmatched junction bases come to 3, with V trimmed by 3 bases and J by 5 bases. CDR1 and CDR2 are read off the germline V gene as SGHAT and FQNNGV. CDR3 length: 13 amino acids, cysteine to phenylalanine. Solely the CDR3 DNA is kept, with 39 bases framed from the first base. Concerning this clone: Its antigen is not yet known. No much larger clonotype is one base removed from it; base qualities were not supplied.

Each collaborating institution followed its own protocols to collect whole blood in K2EDTA tubes. Collaborator samples were shipped for TCRbeta analysis as frozen whole blood, isolated PBMCs, or DNA extracted from either sample type. On the study overall, not on this receptor specifically: The amount of clinical and demographic metadata varied by source and participant and was provided uncurated.

TCRbeta CDR3 regions were amplified from genomic DNA by means of the immunoSEQ Assay, a bias-controlled multiplex PCR. Concerning the study's data processing: The number of nucleated cells in each sample was estimated from the amplification of reference gene primers within the assay. To quantify the absolute abundance of each unique TCRbeta CDR3 rearrangement, sequence reads were collapsed and filtered. For each sample, productive Simpson clonality was calculated as the square root of Simpson's diversity index over productive rearrangements. The table was pulled from immuneACCESS by TCRdb, which kept in-frame rearrangements only. Such tables lose some clones; where checked, under half of the loss comes from unresolved V genes, and the rest has no known cause. The V and J calls and the clone size are those of that table, but D and trimming were determined from the DNA. This sample is represented by around 300,000 clones; approximately 83% of them were singletons. The ten largest make up 11% of the sample.

Sequencing was done on a sample of peripheral blood. This TCR was recovered from a woman in her 70s with acute or convalescent COVID-19. The sequence joins TRBV11-2 to TRBJ1-2, with 7 junctional bases fitting TRBD1. The DNA reads as follows: TGTGCCAGCAGCTTGGGACAGCTATATGGCTACACCTTC. Protein translation: CASSLGQLYGYTF. Reference TRBV11-2 and TRBJ1-2 proteins supply the regions before and after the CDR3; the full variable domain is: EAGVAQSPRYKIIEKRQSVAFWCNPISGHATLYWYQQILGQGPKLLIQFQNNGVVDDSQLPKDRFSAERLKGVDSTLKIQPAKLEDSAVYLCASSLGQLYGYTFGSGTRLTVV.